This T cell receptor (beta chain) is from a study of beta chain features in type 1 diabetes. General study results and limits: Researchers report that Type 1 diabetes patients had moderately but significantly shorter TCRB CDR3s across all four CD4+ subsets.

Every isolated RNA sample was fully reverse transcribed, so sequencing captured expressed TCRB transcripts. Measured with immunoSEQ multiplex PCR; TCRdb has only the in-frame clones, and not every one. The table has under 200,000 clones, roughly 9.1% seen once. Trimming shortened V by 5 bases and J by 6 bases, and 10 bases separated the two germline ends. The CDR3 runs 12 residues. Per germline, CDR1 SGHTA and CDR2 FQGNSA. This clone was seen a few times. What it binds is unknown. The sequencing sample was made of central memory CD4+ T cells from blood. The chain is built from TRBV7-2 and TRBJ1-2; a weak D match, TRBD1 (6 bases). This sequence originates from a woman in her late teens or twenties in good health. In nucleotides, the CDR3 is TGTGCCAGCAGCACAAACAGGGATGGCTACACCTTC. This gives the protein CASSTNRDGYTF.